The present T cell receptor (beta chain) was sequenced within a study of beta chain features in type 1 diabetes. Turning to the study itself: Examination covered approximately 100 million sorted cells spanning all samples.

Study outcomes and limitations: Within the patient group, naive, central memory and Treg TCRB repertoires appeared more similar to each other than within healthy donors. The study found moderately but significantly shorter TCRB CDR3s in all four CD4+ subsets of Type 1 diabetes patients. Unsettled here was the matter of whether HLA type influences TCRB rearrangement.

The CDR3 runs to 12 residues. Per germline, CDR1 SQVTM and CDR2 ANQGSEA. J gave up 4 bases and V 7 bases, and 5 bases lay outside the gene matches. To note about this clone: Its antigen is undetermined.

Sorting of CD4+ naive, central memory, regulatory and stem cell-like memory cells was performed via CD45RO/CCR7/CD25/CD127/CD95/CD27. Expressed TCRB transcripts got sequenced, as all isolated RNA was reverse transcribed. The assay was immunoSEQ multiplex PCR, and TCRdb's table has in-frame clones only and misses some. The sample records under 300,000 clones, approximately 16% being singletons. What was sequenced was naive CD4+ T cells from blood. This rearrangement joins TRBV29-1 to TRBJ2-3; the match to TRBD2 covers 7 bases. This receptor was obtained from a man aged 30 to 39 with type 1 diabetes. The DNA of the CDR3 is TGCAGCGGGGCGGGAGCCTCAGATACGCAGTATTTT. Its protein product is CSGAGASDTQYF.